Listed here is a single T cell receptor beta chain. Its specific antigen is unknown. No base-level quality is on record; no much larger clone is a single base apart. This sample was included in a study of control samples from healthy donors and cancer patients (dated by TCRdb to about 2020). Libraries were built with the immunoSEQ multiplex PCR assay. TCRdb retrieved this table from immuneACCESS and kept in-frame rearrangements only. Not all clones are present; in checked studies, unresolved V genes account for under half, and no reason is known for the remainder. The sample table holds 150,000 to 200,000 clones, of which 90% to 95% were seen once. The ten biggest clones cover more than 1.1% of the sample. The CDR3 numbers 16 residues from cysteine through phenylalanine. CDR3 DNA is the only sequence kept; it has 48 bases, read in frame from the first base. Taken from the germline V gene (reference sequence), the CDR1 and CDR2 loops are SEHNR and FQNEAQ. Germline trimming amounts to 6 bases on V and 6 bases on J, with 14 as the count of junction bases outside the gene matches.

The chain links TRBV7-9 with TRBJ2-1; 7 nucleotides in the junction match TRBD2. Sequencing input: blood. This sequence was found in a man younger than 30 in good health. The CDR3 has the sequence CASRLLGLPGGNEQFF. The DNA sequence is as follows: TGTGCCAGCAGGTTATTGGGACTACCCGGGGGCAATGAGCAGTTCTTC.